The 20 T cell receptor beta chains below were found in one sample sequenced in a study of T cells after yellow fever vaccination. TCRdb fed the 5' RACE reads into MiXCR, producing one record per CDR3 protein. In the table there are 610,000 or so distinct CDR3 sequences, over 9% of which are singletons. Sequenced material: PBMCs, taken on the day of the yellow fever booster vaccination. These receptors all stem from a young man who received the YFV17D yellow fever vaccine.

The CDR3 here is CASSSGWAEQFF. The CDR3 region has the DNA TGTGCCAGCAGCTCAGGTTGGGCCGAGCAGTTCTTC. The gene calls are TRBV5-6 and TRBJ2-1; D is uncertain. CDR3 length equals 12 residues. Germline CDR1 is SGHDT and CDR2 is YYEEEE. V lost 3 bases to trimming and J lost 10 bases, with 11 bases between them.

This clonotype was observed at least ten times. The chain recombines TRBV20-1 with TRBJ2-3, with D possibly matching TRBD1 (5 bases). Trimming took off 2 bases at V and 4 bases at J, with 16 bases between the two ends. The CDR3 totals 15 residues. The germline CDR1 and CDR2 sequences are DFQATT and SNEGSKA (reference sequence). The CDR3 nucleotides read TGCAGTGCTAGAAATTCTAAGGGGCAATCAGATACGCAGTATTTT. Its translation is CSARNSKGQSDTQYF.

V is TRBV9 and J is TRBJ1-2; no firm D call. Germline CDR1 SGDLS, CDR2 YYNGEE. The CDR3 runs to 12 residues. With 0 bases removed from V and 8 bases from J, the gap between germline ends came to 8 bases. The CDR3 DNA is TGTGCCAGCAGCGTAGTTGAGAGAGGCTACACCTTC. This sequence encodes CASSVVERGYTF.

This clonotype was detected a few times. V and J are TRBV20-1 and TRBJ2-5; 7 positions agree with TRBD2. Germline loops: CDR1 DFQATT, CDR2 SNEGSKA (reference sequence). The CDR3 consists of 14 residues. V shed 3 bases and J 5 bases; nucleotides not matched to a gene: 9. CDR3 coding DNA: TGCAGTGCTAGTCGTGCGGGAGTCATGGAGACCCAGTACTTC. Translated, it gives CSASRAGVMETQYF.

The sample holds a few counts of this clonotype. The chain uses TRBV12-3 or TRBV12-4 and TRBJ1-4, with D unclear. The CDR3 runs 14 residues. V was trimmed by 8 bases and J by 0 bases, leaving 10 bases between them. The CDR3 here is CASCRRTTNEKLFF. DNA of the CDR3: TGTGCCAGCTGCAGACGGACAACTAATGAAAAACTGTTTTTT.

The chain has TRBV5-1 and TRBJ2-3; D uncertain. Germline values: CDR1 SGHRS, CDR2 YFSETQ. The CDR3 is 15 residues long. With 2 bases removed from V and 0 bases from J, the gap between germline ends came to 10 bases. CDR3 amino acids: CASSLMMDSTDTQYF. The CDR3 DNA reads as TGCGCCAGCAGCTTAATGATGGACAGCACAGATACGCAGTATTTT.

This clonotype was seen only a few times. The J gene is TRBJ2-7, the V gene TRBV15; 7 bases map to TRBD1. V trimming: 2 bases; J trimming: 0 bases; junction bases outside the gene matches: 4. This CDR3 contains 15 residues. Germline assignment: CDR1 LNHNV and CDR2 YYDKDF (reference sequence). The CDR3 spells CATSRWRTGSYEQYF. CDR3 nucleotide sequence: TGTGCCACCAGCAGATGGAGGACAGGCTCCTACGAGCAGTACTTC.

This clonotype was seen more than once but under ten times. J is TRBJ1-2 and V is TRBV11-2; no clear D gene. CDR1 SGHAT and CDR2 FQNNGV come from the germline V gene. The germline V and J ends were trimmed by 5 bases and 4 bases, with 14 bases remaining between them. The CDR3 is 14 amino acids. CDR3 nucleotides: TGTGCCAGCAGCCCTGTCGGAGACTCCTATGGCTACACCTTC. This translates into CASSPVGDSYGYTF. The complete variable domain, with remaining parts taken from reference TRBV11-2 and TRBJ1-2, reads EAGVAQSPRYKIIEKRQSVAFWCNPISGHATLYWYQQILGQGPKLLIQFQNNGVVDDSQLPKDRFSAERLKGVDSTLKIQPAKLEDSAVYLCASSPVGDSYGYTFGSGTRLTVV.

This clonotype was seen a handful of times. The genes are TRBV20-1 and TRBJ1-6, with D possibly TRBD1 on 6 matching bases. The germline CDR1 and CDR2 sequences are DFQATT and SNEGSKA (reference sequence). This CDR3 has 13 amino acids. V lost 5 bases to trimming and J lost 7 bases, with 12 bases between them. For the CDR3, the DNA is TGCAGTGCTTACAGGGATTTGAATTCACCCCTCCACTTT. Translating it yields CSAYRDLNSPLHF.

This clonotype turned up a few times. The chain joins TRBV6-6 to TRBJ1-1; D is undetermined. The V gene's germline CDR1 is MNHNY and CDR2 SVGAGI (reference sequence). The CDR3 loop spans 13 amino acids. Trimming took 6 bases from V and 8 from J, leaving 16 bases between them. The CDR3 spells CASSPPWPGEAFF. DNA of the CDR3: TGTGCCAGCAGCCCACCCTGGCCGGGGGAAGCTTTCTTT.

This clonotype turned up a few times. V is TRBV9 and J is TRBJ2-1; D remains unclear. CDR3 length equals 15 residues. Trimming cost V 4 bases and J 0 bases, with 11 bases left between them. Germline values: CDR1 SGDLS, CDR2 YYNGEE. The CDR3 nucleotides read TGTGCCAGCAGCTCGTGGGAACACTCCTACAATGAGCAGTTCTTC. It specifies CASSSWEHSYNEQFF.

This clonotype was seen only a few times. The J gene is TRBJ1-5, the V gene TRBV9; TRBD1 might be the D (5 bases). The CDR3 sequence is 14 residues long. CDR1 is SGDLS and CDR2 is YYNGEE in the germline V gene. Between the trimmed V and J ends, which lost 0 bases and 7 bases, there was a span of 11 bases. The CDR3 loop is CASSVDPGTQPQHF. The CDR3 DNA reads as TGTGCCAGCAGCGTAGACCCAGGGACCCAGCCCCAGCATTTT.

The gene calls are TRBV30 and TRBJ1-2; D gene unclear. Trimming took off 2 bases at V and 4 bases at J, with 8 bases between the two ends. This CDR3 contains 12 residues. Germline V CDR1 and CDR2: GTSNPN, SVGIG (reference sequence). CDR3 sequence (DNA): TGTGCCTGGAGTCGGCTACTCTATGGCTACACCTTC. It is translated as CAWSRLLYGYTF.

Only a few counts were recorded for this clonotype. The chain carries TRBV29-1 and TRBJ2-5, with D possibly being TRBD2 (6 bases). Trimming removed 6 bases at V and 1 base at J, with 12 bases between. Germline-derived CDR1 and CDR2 are SQVTM and ANQGSEA. The CDR3 contains 13 residues. The CDR3 loop is CSVPTGSQETQYF. CDR3 in DNA: TGCAGCGTCCCAACCGGGAGCCAAGAGACCCAGTACTTC.

This clonotype has more than one count but fewer than ten. The rearrangement joins TRBV12-3 or TRBV12-4 to TRBJ2-3; 9 bases are a match to TRBD1. V was clipped by 6 bases and J by 2 bases; unmatched bases: 6. There are 15 residues in the CDR3. Written as DNA, the CDR3 is TGTGCCAGCAGGGACCGGGACAGGGACACAGATACGCAGTATTTT. Its protein product is CASRDRDRDTDTQYF.

Only a few counts were recorded for this clonotype. The chain employs TRBV20-1 and TRBJ1-1; no firm D call. V dropped 5 bases and J dropped 4 bases, with 8 bases sitting between them. CDR1 and CDR2 (germline): DFQATT, SNEGSKA (reference sequence). The CDR3 runs 11 residues. This CDR3 is CSAGEVTEAFF. Here the CDR3 DNA reads TGCAGTGCTGGGGAGGTCACTGAAGCTTTCTTT.

This clonotype was counted between two and nine times. This chain's CDR3 is CASSESAFLETQYF. The CDR3 DNA follows: TGTGCCAGCAGTGAAAGCGCCTTTTTAGAGACCCAGTACTTC. The gene calls are TRBV25-1 and TRBJ2-5; D gene ambiguous. This CDR3 comprises 14 residues. Germline assignment: CDR1 MGHDK and CDR2 SYGVNS. V was cut by 2 bases and J by 4 bases, with 11 bases left in between.

This clonotype showed up just a few times. This chain links TRBV4-3 with TRBJ2-2; 10 bases are a match to TRBD2. Germline lookup yields CDR1 LGHNA and CDR2 YSLEER. CDR3 length equals 16 residues. Trimming cost V 0 bases and J 6 bases; bases outside gene matches: 4. The CDR3 loop reads CASSQESSGRSGELFF. CDR3 bases: TGCGCCAGCAGCCAAGAGTCTAGCGGGAGATCCGGGGAGCTGTTTTTT.

This clonotype was picked up many times. V and J are TRBV12-3 or TRBV12-4 and TRBJ2-7; no firm D call. Trimming cost V 6 bases and J 0 bases, with 9 bases left between them. The CDR3 is 13 residues long. CDR3 in amino acids: CASREGISYEQYF. Written as DNA, the CDR3 is TGTGCCAGCAGGGAAGGGATCTCCTACGAGCAGTACTTC.

This clonotype has just a few counts. The chain links TRBV15 to TRBJ2-5; 8 bases match TRBD2. The germline V gene has CDR1 LNHNV and CDR2 YYDKDF (reference sequence). Trimming removed 10 bases from V and 5 bases from J; junction bases left unmatched: 9. The CDR3 contains 13 residues. CDR3 in amino acids: CAIAAGVQETQYF. The CDR3 DNA reads TGTGCCATCGCAGCGGGAGTCCAGGAGACCCAGTACTTC.